This T cell receptor beta chain was recorded in a study of early T cells in non-severe SARS-CoV-2 infection. TCRdb independently ran MiXCR on the 5' RACE reads; one entry per CDR3 protein. The repertoire holds about 67,000 distinct CDR3 sequences, with around 10% as singletons. Trimming removed 0 bases from V and 2 bases from J, with 11 bases in between. The length of the CDR3 is 15 residues. Germline V gene sequence: CDR1 SGHRS, CDR2 YFSETQ. This clonotype was seen only a few times. The chain links TRBV5-1 to TRBJ1-2; D gene unclear. The sequenced sample was whole blood. This receptor was obtained from an adult who was a healthcare worker with PCR-confirmed SARS-CoV-2 infection or an uninfected control (not recorded which). DNA for the CDR3: TGCGCCAGCAGCTTGGGGGCAGGAGGAAACTATGGCTACACCTTC. This codes for CASSLGAGGNYGYTF.